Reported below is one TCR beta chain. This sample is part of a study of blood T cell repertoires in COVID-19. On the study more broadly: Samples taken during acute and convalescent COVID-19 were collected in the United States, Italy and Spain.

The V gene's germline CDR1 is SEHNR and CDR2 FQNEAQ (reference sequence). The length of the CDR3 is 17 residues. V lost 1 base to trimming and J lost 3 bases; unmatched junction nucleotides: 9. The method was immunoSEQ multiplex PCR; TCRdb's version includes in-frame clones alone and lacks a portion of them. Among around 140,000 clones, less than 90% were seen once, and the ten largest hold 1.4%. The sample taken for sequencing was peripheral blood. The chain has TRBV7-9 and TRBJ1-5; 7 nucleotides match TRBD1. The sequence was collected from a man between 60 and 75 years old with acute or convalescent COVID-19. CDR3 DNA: TGTGCCAGCAGCTTAGTTTCGGCAGGGGGATACAATCAGCCCCAGCATTTT. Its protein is CASSLVSAGGYNQPQHF.